This T cell receptor (beta chain) derives from a study of blood T cells in healthy people across ages. The germline V gene encodes CDR1 DFQATT and CDR2 SNEGSKA (reference sequence). The CDR3 is 15 residues long. A second 7 to 11 cycle PCR used barcoded and J-beta primers. Using its own MiXCR run on the 5' RACE reads, TCRdb lists one record per CDR3 protein. Found here are 1.5 million to 2 million distinct CDR3 sequences, 28% of them singletons; the top ten hold 7% to 9%. Turning to this clonotype: At one end the junction does not follow the germline gene, possibly because of a read error.

The sample consisted of blood. The TCR originated in a woman aged 30 to 39 in good health. V is TRBV20-1 and J is TRBJ1-4, with a possible D match to TRBD1 (5 bases). The DNA of the CDR3 is TGCAGTGCTAGACGCCGGTCTGGAAGGGGAGAAAAACGGTTTTTT. This sequence encodes CSARRRSGRGEKRFF.